This T cell receptor beta chain was retrieved from a study of CXCR3 chemokines and chemotherapy response in bladder cancer (dated by TCRdb to the early 2020s). Looking at the study overall: The study set out to examine whether the activity of the CXCR3 chemokine system within tumors predicted response to chemotherapy in human bladder cancer.

V and J lose 6 bases and 1 base, and a span of 9 bases separates them. From the cysteine through the phenylalanine, the CDR3 covers 12 amino acids. The kept DNA is CDR3 alone, 36 bases in frame from the first base. CDR1 and CDR2, looked up from the germline V gene (reference sequence), are GTSNPN and SVGIG. The method behind the library was PCR. Instrument used: Illumina HiSeq 2500. The raw public reads went through TCRdb reprocessing: fastp at Q25, MiXCR clone calling, in-frame beta chains kept. Rows are combined by CDR3 protein, so each entry shows the most common genes and DNA. This sample holds more than 900 distinct CDR3 sequences; roughly a sixth were observed only once. The ten largest clones take up 20% of the sample. This clonotype is regarded as medium-sized (0.01 to 0.1%). The antigen it binds to is not known. There are no base qualities to consult, and no much larger clone falls within one base.

The rearrangement joined TRBV30 to TRBJ1-1, with no D gene named confidently. This material was obtained from a patient whose treatment included neoadjuvant chemotherapy. The TCR comes from a human donor with bladder cancer that responded to neoadjuvant chemotherapy. This receptor has the CDR3 CACRPQNTEAFF. The nucleotide sequence is TGTGCCTGCCGACCGCAGAACACTGAAGCTTTCTTT.